The sequence of this T cell receptor beta chain was determined in a study of blood T cells in healthy people across ages. The CDR3 consists of 11 residues. CDR1 DFQATT and CDR2 SNEGSKA come from the germline V gene (reference sequence). V lost 7 bases and J lost 3; bases outside the gene matches: 2. For the second PCR, which ran for about 6 to 12 cycles, a sample-barcoded 5' primer and a J-beta primer mix were used. TCRdb re-analysed the 5' RACE reads in MiXCR, keeping a single row per CDR3 protein. This sample has 850,000 to 1,000,000 distinct CDR3 sequences, with approximately 50% found just once. Collection of ten milliliters of peripheral blood was performed for each donor.

The chain recombines TRBV20-1 with TRBJ1-2, with TRBD1 matching 7 bases. This sequence originates from a woman aged 60-70 years in good health. Sequenced sample: blood. This CDR3 is CSGGTDYGYTF. In nucleotides, the CDR3 is TGCAGTGGCGGGACAGACTATGGCTACACCTTC.